This TCR beta chain was obtained from a study of blood T cell repertoires in COVID-19. Study information: Sources were T cells, B-cell-depleted T cells, or PBMCs; the material itself was cDNA or gDNA.

CDR1 and CDR2 from the germline V gene are MNHNS and SASEGT. This CDR3 has 14 amino acids. The V gene lost 2 bases and the J gene lost 9 bases, with 14 bases spanning the gap. Authors' processing steps: The authors estimated nucleated cell counts from reference gene primer amplification. Sequencing used immunoSEQ multiplex PCR; TCRdb keeps in-frame clones, though not all of them. V, J and clone size were drawn from that table, and D and trimming were deduced from the DNA. Among under 200,000 clones listed, around 86% were seen once. The clonotype comes from a man between 18 and 29 years old with acute or convalescent COVID-19. V gene TRBV6-1 combines with J gene TRBJ1-5; D gene unclear. Sequences were obtained from peripheral blood. CDR3: CASSEFISGRPQHF. The CDR3 coding sequence is TGTGCCAGCAGTGAATTCATATCTGGTAGGCCCCAGCATTTT.